This T cell receptor beta chain was sequenced for a study of T cell changes during pregnancy in multiple sclerosis. With 3 bases removed from V and 2 bases from J, the gap between germline ends came to 24 bases. Per the germline V gene, CDR1 is SGHTS and CDR2 is YDEGEE. This CDR3 has 18 amino acids. The assay was immunoSEQ multiplex PCR, and TCRdb's table has in-frame clones only and misses some. The table has some 30,000 clones, 80% to 90% seen once; the top ten hold over 8.5%. The input for sequencing was CD8+ T cells from peripheral blood mononuclear cells, taken in the third trimester of pregnancy. The chain combines TRBV5-8 with TRBJ2-7, with D possibly TRBD2 on 6 matching bases. The receptor comes from a female donor with multiple sclerosis, enrolled in a pregnancy study. The chain's CDR3 is CASSWGVGSQHETYEQYF. CDR3 in DNA: TGTGCCAGCAGCTGGGGGGTGGGATCCCAGCATGAAACCTACGAGCAGTACTTC.